Given below is one T cell receptor beta chain in context. Antigen specificity is unknown. The protocol was immunoSEQ multiplex PCR, while the TCRdb copy is restricted to in-frame clones and leaves out a portion. The sample yields over 200,000 clones, more than 75% seen once. The data originate from a study of cytotoxic CD8 clonotypes in ibrutinib-treated CLL. Findings and caveats of the study: Before falling back toward baseline at progression, clonality had risen at the time of ibrutinib response.

V gave up 1 base and J gave up 3 bases, with 6 bases separating them. Germline CDR1 and CDR2: SGHVS and FQNEAQ. The CDR3 length is 14 residues. The V call is TRBV7-8, the J call TRBJ2-2; D ambiguous. The material sequenced was PBMCs, taken after 12 months of ibrutinib treatment. The TCR comes from a human donor with chronic lymphocytic leukemia. CDR3 in amino acids: CASSLELYTGELFF. CDR3 coding DNA: TGTGCCAGCAGCTTAGAGTTGTACACCGGGGAGCTGTTTTTT.